This TCR beta chain was sequenced for a study of shared clonotypes between healthy human individuals. Overall study: Each donor's CD4 naive and CD4 memory cells filled three plates apiece, CD8 naive two, and CD8 memory one.

Clones were sequenced by immunoSEQ multiplex PCR, and TCRdb holds only the in-frame ones, with some missing. In the table there are more than 2 million clones, approximately 95% of which are singletons. This CDR3 is built from 16 residues. Germline assignment: CDR1 MGHRA and CDR2 YSYEKL. The trim removed 0 bases at V and 5 bases at J, leaving 7 bases unmatched. The genes are TRBV4-1 and TRBJ2-5; 9 bases match TRBD2. Input material: naive CD4+ T cells sorted from blood. The subset here: CD45RA+ positively selected. The sequence was obtained from a man younger than 35 in good health. This chain's CDR3 is CASSQDGRSGGETQYF. DNA for the CDR3: TGCGCCAGCAGCCAAGATGGGAGGAGCGGGGGGGAGACCCAGTACTTC.